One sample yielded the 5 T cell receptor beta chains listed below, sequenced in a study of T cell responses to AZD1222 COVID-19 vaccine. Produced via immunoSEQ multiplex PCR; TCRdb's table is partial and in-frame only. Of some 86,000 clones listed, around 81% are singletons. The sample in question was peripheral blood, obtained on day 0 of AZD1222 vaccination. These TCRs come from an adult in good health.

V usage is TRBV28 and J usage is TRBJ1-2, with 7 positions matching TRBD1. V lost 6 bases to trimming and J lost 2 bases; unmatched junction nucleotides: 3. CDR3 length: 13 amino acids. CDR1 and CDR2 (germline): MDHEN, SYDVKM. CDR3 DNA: TGTGCCAGCAGGACAGGGAAAAACTATGGCTACACCTTC. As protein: CASRTGKNYGYTF.

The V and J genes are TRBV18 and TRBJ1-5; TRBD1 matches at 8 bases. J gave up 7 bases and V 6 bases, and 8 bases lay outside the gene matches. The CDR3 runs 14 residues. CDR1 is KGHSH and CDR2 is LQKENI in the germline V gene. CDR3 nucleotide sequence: TGTGCCAGCTCGCCTCAGGGGGCAGAGCAGCCCCAGCATTTT. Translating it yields CASSPQGAEQPQHF.

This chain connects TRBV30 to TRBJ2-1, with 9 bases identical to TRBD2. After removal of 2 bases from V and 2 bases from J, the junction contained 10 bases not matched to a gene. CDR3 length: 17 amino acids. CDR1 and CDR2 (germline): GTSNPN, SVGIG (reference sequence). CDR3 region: CAWSSGGRESPYNEQFF. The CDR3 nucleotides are TGTGCCTGGAGTAGTGGCGGGAGGGAAAGCCCCTACAATGAGCAGTTCTTC.

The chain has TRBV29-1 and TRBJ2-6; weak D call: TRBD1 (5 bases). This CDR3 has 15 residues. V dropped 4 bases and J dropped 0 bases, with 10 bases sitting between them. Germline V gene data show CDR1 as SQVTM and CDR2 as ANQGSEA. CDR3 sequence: CSVGTSYSGANVLTF. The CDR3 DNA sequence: TGCAGCGTTGGGACAAGCTACTCTGGGGCCAACGTCCTGACTTTC.

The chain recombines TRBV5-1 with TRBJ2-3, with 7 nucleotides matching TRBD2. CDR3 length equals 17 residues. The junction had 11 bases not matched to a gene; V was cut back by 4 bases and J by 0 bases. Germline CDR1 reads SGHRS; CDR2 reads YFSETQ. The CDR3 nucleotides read TGCGCCAGCAGCCCCAACTGGGACTACTCTAGCACAGATACGCAGTATTTT. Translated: CASSPNWDYSSTDTQYF.